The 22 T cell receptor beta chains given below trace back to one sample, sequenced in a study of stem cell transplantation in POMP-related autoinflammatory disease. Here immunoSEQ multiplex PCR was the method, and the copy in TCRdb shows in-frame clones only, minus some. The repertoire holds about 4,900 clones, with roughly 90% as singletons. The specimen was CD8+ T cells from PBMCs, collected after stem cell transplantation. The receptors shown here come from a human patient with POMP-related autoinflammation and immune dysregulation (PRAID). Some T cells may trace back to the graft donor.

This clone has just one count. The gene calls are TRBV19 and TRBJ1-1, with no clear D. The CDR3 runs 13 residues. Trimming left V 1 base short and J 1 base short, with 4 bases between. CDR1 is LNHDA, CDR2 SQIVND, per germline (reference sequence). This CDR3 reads CASSIVSNTEAFF. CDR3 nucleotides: TGTGCCAGTAGTATAGTGTCGAACACTGAAGCTTTCTTT.

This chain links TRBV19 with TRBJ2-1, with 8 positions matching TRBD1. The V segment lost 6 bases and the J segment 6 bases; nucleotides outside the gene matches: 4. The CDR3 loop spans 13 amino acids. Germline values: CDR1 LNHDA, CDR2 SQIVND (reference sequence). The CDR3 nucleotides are TGTGCCAGTAGAGCAGGGGGCTTCAATGAGCAGTTCTTC. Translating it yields CASRAGGFNEQFF. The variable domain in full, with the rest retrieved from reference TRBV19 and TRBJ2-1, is DGGITQSPKYLFRKEGQNVTLSCEQNLNHDAMYWYRQDPGQGLRLIYYSQIVNDFQKGDIAEGYSVSREKKESFPLTVTSAQKNPTAFYLCASRAGGFNEQFFGPGTRLTVL.

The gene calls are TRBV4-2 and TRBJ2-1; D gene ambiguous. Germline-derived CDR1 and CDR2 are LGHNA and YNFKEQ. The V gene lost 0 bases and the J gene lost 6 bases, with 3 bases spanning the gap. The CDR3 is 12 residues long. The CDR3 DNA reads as TGTGCCAGCAGCCAAGATACCAATGAGCAGTTCTTC. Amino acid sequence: CASSQDTNEQFF.

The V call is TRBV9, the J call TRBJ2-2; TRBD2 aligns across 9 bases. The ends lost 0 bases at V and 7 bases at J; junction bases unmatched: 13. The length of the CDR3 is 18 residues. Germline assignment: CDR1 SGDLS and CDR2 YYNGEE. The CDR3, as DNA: TGTGCCAGCAGCGTAGTGGGATCTGCGGGAGGGGTGGTCGGGGAGCTGTTTTTT. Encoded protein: CASSVVGSAGGVVGELFF.

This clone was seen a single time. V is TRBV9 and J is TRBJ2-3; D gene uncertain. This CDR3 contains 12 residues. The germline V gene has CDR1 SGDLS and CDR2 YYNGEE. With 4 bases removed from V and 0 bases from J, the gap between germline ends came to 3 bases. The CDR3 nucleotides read TGTGCCAGCAGCCCGAGCACAGATACGCAGTATTTT. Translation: CASSPSTDTQYF.

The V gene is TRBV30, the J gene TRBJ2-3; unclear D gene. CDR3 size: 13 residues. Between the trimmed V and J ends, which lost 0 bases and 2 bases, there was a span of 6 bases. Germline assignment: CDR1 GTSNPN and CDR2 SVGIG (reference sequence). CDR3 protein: CAWSVDLTDTQYF. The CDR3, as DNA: TGTGCCTGGAGTGTGGACCTCACAGATACGCAGTATTTT.

CDR3 nucleotide sequence: TGTGCCAGCAGTTTTGGGGGACTTTACACAGATACGCAGTATTTT. This translates into CASSFGGLYTDTQYF. The rearrangement links TRBV6-2 or TRBV6-3 to TRBJ2-3, with a tentative D call TRBD2 (6 bases). V was clipped by 4 bases and J by 2 bases, with 13 bases between them. The V gene's germline CDR1 is MNHEY and CDR2 SVGEGT. The CDR3 extends over 15 amino acids.

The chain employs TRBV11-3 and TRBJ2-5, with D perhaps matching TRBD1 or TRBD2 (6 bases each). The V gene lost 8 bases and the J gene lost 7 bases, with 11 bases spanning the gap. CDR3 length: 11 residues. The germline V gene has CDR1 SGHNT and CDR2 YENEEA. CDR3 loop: CASLEGGTQYF. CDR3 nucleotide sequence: TGTGCCAGCCTTGAGGGGGGGACCCAGTACTTC.

The CDR3 DNA reads as TGTGCCAGCAGCTCAACTGGGACAGGGGACTACGAGCAGTACTTC. This codes for CASSSTGTGDYEQYF. The rearrangement links TRBV13 to TRBJ2-7; the match to TRBD1 covers 10 bases. The V gene end was trimmed by 4 bases and the J gene end by 3 bases; junction bases not matched to a gene: 6. Germline V lookup: CDR1 PRHDT, CDR2 FYEKMQ (reference sequence). CDR3 size: 15 residues.

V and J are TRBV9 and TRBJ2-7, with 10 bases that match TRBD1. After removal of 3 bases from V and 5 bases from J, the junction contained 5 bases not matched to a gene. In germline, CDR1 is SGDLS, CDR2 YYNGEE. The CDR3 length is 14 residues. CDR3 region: CASSETGGLDEQYF. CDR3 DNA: TGTGCCAGCAGCGAGACAGGGGGCTTGGACGAGCAGTACTTC.

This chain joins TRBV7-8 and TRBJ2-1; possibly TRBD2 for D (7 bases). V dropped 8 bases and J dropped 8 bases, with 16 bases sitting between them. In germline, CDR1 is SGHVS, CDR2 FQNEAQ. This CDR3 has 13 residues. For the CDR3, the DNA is TGTGCCAGCTGGGGGGGCGGGAGCTATGAGCAGTTCTTC. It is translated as CASWGGGSYEQFF.

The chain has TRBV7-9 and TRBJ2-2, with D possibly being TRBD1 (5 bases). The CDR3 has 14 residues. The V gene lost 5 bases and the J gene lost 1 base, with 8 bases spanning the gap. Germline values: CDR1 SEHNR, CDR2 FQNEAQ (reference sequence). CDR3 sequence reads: CASSIDRNTGELFF. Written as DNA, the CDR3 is TGTGCCAGCAGCATAGACAGGAACACCGGGGAGCTGTTTTTT.

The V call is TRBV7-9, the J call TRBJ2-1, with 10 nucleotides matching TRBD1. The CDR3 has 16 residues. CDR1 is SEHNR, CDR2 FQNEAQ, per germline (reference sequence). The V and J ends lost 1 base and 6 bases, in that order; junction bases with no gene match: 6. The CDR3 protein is CASSLVDGQGVNEQFF. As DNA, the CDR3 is TGTGCCAGCAGCTTAGTTGATGGACAGGGGGTCAATGAGCAGTTCTTC.

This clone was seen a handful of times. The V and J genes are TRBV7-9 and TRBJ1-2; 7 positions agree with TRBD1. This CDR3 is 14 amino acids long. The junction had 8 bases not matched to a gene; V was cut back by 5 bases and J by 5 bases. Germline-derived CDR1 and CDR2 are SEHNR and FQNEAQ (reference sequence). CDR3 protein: CASSATGTVYGYTF. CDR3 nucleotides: TGTGCCAGCAGCGCGACCGGGACAGTATATGGCTACACCTTC. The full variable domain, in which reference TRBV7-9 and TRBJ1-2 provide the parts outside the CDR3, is DTGVSQNPRHKITKRGQNVTFRCDPISEHNRLYWYRQTLGQGPEFLTYFQNEAQLEKSRLLSDRFSAERPKGSFSTLEIQRTEQGDSAMYLCASSATGTVYGYTFGSGTRLTVV.

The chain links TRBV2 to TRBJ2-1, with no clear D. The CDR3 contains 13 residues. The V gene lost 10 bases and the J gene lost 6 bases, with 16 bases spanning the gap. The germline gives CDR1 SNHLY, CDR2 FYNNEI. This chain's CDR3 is CATYQNLGNEQFF. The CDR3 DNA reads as TGTGCCACCTACCAGAACCTGGGCAATGAGCAGTTCTTC.

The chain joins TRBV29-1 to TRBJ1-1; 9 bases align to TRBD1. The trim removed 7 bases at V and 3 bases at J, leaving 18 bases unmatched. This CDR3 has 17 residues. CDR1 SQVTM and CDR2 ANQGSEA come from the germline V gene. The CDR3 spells CSALPGTGIGKYTEAFF. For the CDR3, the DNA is TGCAGCGCCCTTCCCGGGACAGGGATAGGGAAGTACACTGAAGCTTTCTTT. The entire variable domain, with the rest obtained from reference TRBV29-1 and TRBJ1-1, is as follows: SAVISQKPSRDICQRGTSLTIQCQVDSQVTMMFWYRQQPGQSLTLIATANQGSEATYESGFVIDKFPISRPNLTFSTLTVSNMSPEDSSIYLCSALPGTGIGKYTEAFFGQGTRLTVV.

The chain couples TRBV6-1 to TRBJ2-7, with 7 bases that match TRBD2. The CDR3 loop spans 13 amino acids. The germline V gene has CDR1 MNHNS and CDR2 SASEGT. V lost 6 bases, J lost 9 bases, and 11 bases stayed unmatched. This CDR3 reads CASRAGLALWQYF. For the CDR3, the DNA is TGTGCCAGCAGAGCGGGACTGGCTCTTTGGCAGTACTTC.

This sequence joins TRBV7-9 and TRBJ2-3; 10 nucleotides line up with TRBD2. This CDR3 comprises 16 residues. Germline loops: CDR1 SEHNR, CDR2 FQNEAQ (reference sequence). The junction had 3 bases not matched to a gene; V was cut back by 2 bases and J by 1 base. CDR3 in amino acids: CASSLLAGVGTDTQYF. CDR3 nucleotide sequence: TGTGCCAGCAGCTTACTAGCGGGAGTGGGCACAGATACGCAGTATTTT. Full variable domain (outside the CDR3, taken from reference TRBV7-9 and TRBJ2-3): DTGVSQNPRHKITKRGQNVTFRCDPISEHNRLYWYRQTLGQGPEFLTYFQNEAQLEKSRLLSDRFSAERPKGSFSTLEIQRTEQGDSAMYLCASSLLAGVGTDTQYFGPGTRLTVL.

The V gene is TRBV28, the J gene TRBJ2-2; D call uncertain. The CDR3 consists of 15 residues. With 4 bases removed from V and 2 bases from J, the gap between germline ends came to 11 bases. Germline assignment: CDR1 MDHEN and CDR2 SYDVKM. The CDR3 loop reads CASSSLNGNTGELFF. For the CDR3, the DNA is TGTGCCAGCAGTTCCCTTAACGGAAACACCGGGGAGCTGTTTTTT.

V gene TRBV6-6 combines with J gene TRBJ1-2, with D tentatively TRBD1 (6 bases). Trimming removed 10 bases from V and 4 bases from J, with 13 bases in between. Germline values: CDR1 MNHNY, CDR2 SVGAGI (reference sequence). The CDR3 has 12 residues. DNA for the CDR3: TGTGCCACCGGGGGGGGCGTCTATGGCTACACCTTC. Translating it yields CATGGGVYGYTF.

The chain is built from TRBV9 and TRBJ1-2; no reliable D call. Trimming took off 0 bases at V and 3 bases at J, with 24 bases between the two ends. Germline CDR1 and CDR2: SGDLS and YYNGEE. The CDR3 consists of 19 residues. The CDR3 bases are TGTGCCAGCAGCGTAGCTGAAGTCCGGCCGAGTTCTAAAGACTATGGCTACACCTTC. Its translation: CASSVAEVRPSSKDYGYTF.

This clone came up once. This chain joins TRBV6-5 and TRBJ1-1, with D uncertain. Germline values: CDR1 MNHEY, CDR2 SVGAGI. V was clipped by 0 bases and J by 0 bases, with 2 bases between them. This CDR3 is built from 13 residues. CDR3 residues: CASSYSVNTEAFF. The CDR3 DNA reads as TGTGCCAGCAGTTACTCTGTGAACACTGAAGCTTTCTTT.